A single T cell receptor beta chain is shown here with its context. These data belong to a study of control samples from healthy donors and cancer patients. V dropped 6 bases and J dropped 5 bases, with 4 bases sitting between them. This CDR3 is 11 amino acids long. Germline-derived CDR1 and CDR2 are LGHDT and YNNKEL (reference sequence). Generated by immunoSEQ multiplex PCR, the TCRdb table keeps only in-frame clones and is missing some. Here the sample spans 70,000 to 100,000 clones, roughly 91% being singletons. The TCR comes from a man between 45 and 60 years old in good health. The sample comprised blood. The rearrangement links TRBV3-1 (or the pseudogene TRBV3-2) to TRBJ2-2; no clear D. The CDR3 reads CASSNTGELFF. The CDR3 coding sequence is TGTGCCAGCAGTAATACCGGGGAGCTGTTTTTT.